The clone carrying this T cell receptor (beta chain) was found once. Its antigen is unknown. This sample was taken from a study of CD8 T cells in Susac syndrome. The wider study: Patients with Susac syndrome were therapy-naive, on corticosteroids, or on intravenous immunoglobulin alone at blood draw.

Germline-derived CDR1 and CDR2 are DFQATT and SNEGSKA (reference sequence). After removal of 1 base from V and 5 bases from J, the junction contained 5 bases not matched to a gene. The CDR3 is made up of 14 amino acids. RNA amounts of roughly 0.45 to 1 ug underwent reverse transcription with random hexamers. The authors amplified TCR beta CDR3 across 54 Vbeta and 13 Jbeta using immunoSEQ multiplex PCR. MiXCR, run by TCRdb on the immunoSEQ multiplex PCR reads, gives a single entry per CDR3 protein. This table holds under 150,000 distinct CDR3 sequences, nearly 97% found once. General study points: Clonal expansion was not seen in any Susac syndrome CD4+ T cell repertoire. As the study acknowledged, the number of individuals who were part of its TCR sequencing and HLA analysis was relatively small.

V usage is TRBV20-1 and J usage is TRBJ1-5, with 7 bases matching TRBD1. Sequencing input: CD4+ T cells from PBMCs. The TCR sequence derives from a human donor with Susac syndrome. CDR3 sequence: CSARALQGHQPQHF. CDR3 sequence (DNA): TGCAGTGCTAGAGCCCTACAGGGGCATCAGCCCCAGCATTTT.